What follows are 22 T cell receptor beta chains derived from one specimen sequenced in a study of CD8 T cells in Susac syndrome. An amount of RNA that ranged from about 0.45 to 1 ug was reverse transcribed with random hexamers. A single record per CDR3 protein comes from TCRdb applying MiXCR to the immunoSEQ multiplex PCR reads. The sample gives tens of thousands of distinct CDR3 sequences, 95% of which show up once; roughly 0.44% is in the top ten. The sequenced sample consisted of CD8+ T cells from PBMCs. The receptors were gathered from a human donor with Susac syndrome.

The chain links TRBV24-1 to TRBJ1-2; tentatively, D is TRBD1 (5 bases). V lost 4 bases to trimming and J lost 7 bases, with 18 bases between them. The CDR3 has 15 amino acids. Germline V gene lookup returns CDR1 KGHDR and CDR2 SFDVKD. CDR3 nucleotide sequence: TGTGCCACCAGTGAGGACACCGCTGCCCCGGGTGGCTACACCTTC. Translation: CATSEDTAAPGGYTF.

The chain employs TRBV11-2 and TRBJ2-1, with 10 bases matching TRBD1. Per the germline V gene, CDR1 is SGHAT and CDR2 is FQNNGV. V was pared by 1 base and J by 8 bases, with 2 bases of the junction left unmatched. The CDR3 covers 14 residues. CDR3 region: CASSLGTGGYEQFF. Here the CDR3 DNA reads TGTGCCAGCAGCTTAGGGACAGGGGGTTATGAGCAGTTCTTC. The full variable domain, rest sourced from reference TRBV11-2 and TRBJ2-1, is EAGVAQSPRYKIIEKRQSVAFWCNPISGHATLYWYQQILGQGPKLLIQFQNNGVVDDSQLPKDRFSAERLKGVDSTLKIQPAKLEDSAVYLCASSLGTGGYEQFFGPGTRLTVL.

The chain recombines TRBV29-1 with TRBJ2-2; either TRBD1 or TRBD2 may supply D (5 bases each). Germline V gene lookup returns CDR1 SQVTM and CDR2 ANQGSEA. The CDR3 covers 13 residues. The V end was cut by 4 bases, the J end by 4 bases, with 10 bases between. This CDR3 reads CSVGGAGTGELFF. The CDR3 nucleotides are TGCAGCGTTGGTGGGGCGGGCACCGGGGAGCTGTTTTTT.

The chain joins TRBV20-1 to TRBJ2-7; TRBD2 is a possible D gene (5 bases). Germline-derived CDR1 and CDR2 are DFQATT and SNEGSKA (reference sequence). Deletions cut 0 bases from V and 5 bases from J, with 11 bases between. The CDR3 is made up of 13 amino acids. CDR3 loop: CSARDLGIHEQYF. CDR3 coding DNA: TGCAGTGCTAGAGATCTCGGGATCCACGAGCAGTACTTC.

The V gene is TRBV27, the J gene TRBJ2-1; 9 bases are a match to TRBD2. The trim removed 4 bases at V and 7 bases at J, leaving 5 bases unmatched. This CDR3 region has 14 residues. Per the germline V gene, CDR1 is MNHEY and CDR2 is SMNVEV (reference sequence). CDR3 sequence (DNA): TGTGCCAGCAGTTCCGGGACTAGCCGAAATGAGCAGTTCTTC. It specifies CASSSGTSRNEQFF.

The J gene is TRBJ2-7, the V gene TRBV29-1; 8 nucleotides align to TRBD2. CDR1 and CDR2 (germline): SQVTM, ANQGSEA. J lost 2 bases, V lost 7 bases, and 16 bases had no gene match. The CDR3 extends over 16 amino acids. The CDR3 sequence is CSGRVIGRAGTYEQYF. The DNA for the CDR3 is TGCAGCGGCCGAGTGATCGGGAGGGCAGGGACCTACGAGCAGTACTTC.

This chain links TRBV29-1 with TRBJ2-7, with D tentatively TRBD1 (6 bases). This CDR3 has 16 amino acids. Trimming stripped 0 bases from V and 0 bases from J, with 15 bases between. CDR1 SQVTM and CDR2 ANQGSEA come from the germline V gene. CDR3 in amino acids: CSVEESPAGDSYEQYF. The CDR3 coding sequence is TGCAGCGTTGAAGAGAGTCCGGCAGGGGACTCCTACGAGCAGTACTTC.

This chain joins TRBV25-1 and TRBJ1-2; TRBD1 matches 7 bases. This CDR3 has 14 amino acids. From germline, CDR1 is MGHDK and CDR2 SYGVNS. Germline trimming cut 2 bases from V and 9 bases from J; bases unmatched to any gene: 9. Here the CDR3 DNA reads TGTGCCAGCAGTGAAATAGAGGCAGGGGGAAGCTACACCTTC. It encodes CASSEIEAGGSYTF.

The rearrangement joins TRBV5-1 to TRBJ2-1, with D unclear. The CDR3 is 14 amino acids. Trimming pared 3 bases from V and 8 bases from J, leaving 15 bases between. Germline values: CDR1 SGHRS, CDR2 YFSETQ. The chain's CDR3 is CASSSVRDIDEQFF. CDR3 in DNA: TGCGCCAGCAGCTCTGTTCGCGATATAGATGAGCAGTTCTTC.

The rearrangement links TRBV7-8 to TRBJ2-4; D is perhaps TRBD2 (7 bases). CDR3 length: 15 residues. The V end lost 1 base, the J end lost 5 bases, and 12 bases lay between the germline ends. CDR1 is SGHVS, CDR2 FQNEAQ, per germline. The CDR3 nucleotides read TGTGCCAGCAGCTTAGGTCGGGGGGCGCAAAACATTCAGTACTTC. Protein product: CASSLGRGAQNIQYF.

The chain links TRBV27 to TRBJ1-2; maybe TRBD1 (5 bases). The CDR3 totals 14 residues. Germline values: CDR1 MNHEY, CDR2 SMNVEV (reference sequence). The V gene lost 6 bases and the J gene lost 0 bases, with 11 bases spanning the gap. This CDR3 reads CASSQTATNYGYTF. As DNA, the CDR3 is TGTGCCAGCAGCCAGACAGCTACTAACTATGGCTACACCTTC.

This chain uses TRBV11-2 with TRBJ1-5; D call uncertain. CDR3 length: 16 residues. The V end lost 1 base, the J end lost 0 bases, and 10 bases lay between the germline ends. The germline V gene has CDR1 SGHAT and CDR2 FQNNGV. The CDR3 loop reads CASSLGWGDSNQPQHF. The CDR3 DNA reads as TGTGCCAGCAGCTTAGGGTGGGGAGATAGCAATCAGCCCCAGCATTTT.

The V call is TRBV14, the J call TRBJ1-5, with D perhaps matching TRBD1 (5 bases). Germline CDR1 SGHDN, CDR2 FVKESK. V lost 1 base and J lost 8, with 6 bases in between. There are 12 residues in the CDR3. The CDR3 reads CASSQGGEPQHF. The CDR3 region has the DNA TGTGCCAGCAGCCAAGGAGGGGAGCCCCAGCATTTT.

The rearrangement uses TRBV9 and TRBJ1-5; 7 nucleotides line up with TRBD1. J gave up 0 bases and V 3 bases, and 0 bases lay outside the gene matches. Looked up from germline, CDR1 is SGDLS and CDR2 is YYNGEE. This CDR3 is built from 14 residues. CDR3 DNA: TGTGCCAGCAGCGCAGGGGGTAGCAATCAGCCCCAGCATTTT. This encodes CASSAGGSNQPQHF.

This clonotype has more than one count but fewer than ten. This chain joins TRBV5-6 and TRBJ2-3; 7 bases line up with TRBD1. The CDR3 is made up of 15 amino acids. After removal of 0 bases from V and 3 bases from J, the junction contained 4 bases not matched to a gene. From germline, CDR1 is SGHDT and CDR2 YYEEEE. The CDR3 loop reads CASSLGQGLTDTQYF. CDR3 nucleotides: TGTGCCAGCAGCTTGGGACAGGGTTTGACAGATACGCAGTATTTT.

The J gene is TRBJ2-2, the V gene TRBV20-1; D remains unclear. V was trimmed by 1 base and J by 4 bases, leaving 16 bases between them. Germline CDR1 and CDR2: DFQATT and SNEGSKA (reference sequence). The CDR3 is 16 amino acids. The CDR3 sequence: CSARVRTLDGTGELFF. CDR3 sequence (DNA): TGCAGTGCTAGAGTCCGGACGCTCGACGGCACCGGGGAGCTGTTTTTT.

The chain has TRBV6-5 and TRBJ2-7; D possibly uses TRBD1 or TRBD2 (5 bases each). CDR1 MNHEY and CDR2 SVGAGI come from the germline V gene. This CDR3 is built from 15 residues. V gave up 5 bases and J gave up 2 bases, with 16 bases separating them. CDR3 sequence reads: CASSTTSGTTYEQYF. CDR3 nucleotides: TGTGCCAGCAGTACTACTTCCGGGACGACCTACGAGCAGTACTTC.

This chain joins TRBV2 and TRBJ2-2; D is uncertain. The CDR3 is 13 residues long. CDR1 is SNHLY and CDR2 is FYNNEI in the germline V gene. Trimming stripped 4 bases from V and 3 bases from J, with 6 bases between. CDR3 region: CASSAPYTGELFF. The CDR3 nucleotides are TGTGCCAGCAGTGCCCCCTACACCGGGGAGCTGTTTTTT.

The V and J genes are TRBV3-1 and TRBJ2-2; 7 bases map to TRBD1. Per germline, CDR1 LGHDT and CDR2 YNNKEL (reference sequence). This CDR3 is built from 16 residues. Trimming took 5 bases from V and 2 from J; bases not matched to a gene: 8. This chain's CDR3 is CASSDSGTVNTGELFF. The CDR3 nucleotides read TGTGCCAGCAGCGACTCAGGGACAGTAAACACCGGGGAGCTGTTTTTT.

The J gene is TRBJ2-7, the V gene TRBV5-4, with a possible D match to TRBD1 (5 bases). Germline CDR1 SGHNT, CDR2 YYREEE (reference sequence). Trimming pared 4 bases from V and 3 bases from J, leaving 11 bases between. The CDR3 runs to 13 residues. CDR3 sequence (DNA): TGTGCCAGCAGCCAACTGGACAACTACGAGCAGTACTTC. Protein: CASSQLDNYEQYF.

This chain connects TRBV27 to TRBJ2-1, with 8 positions matching TRBD2. The germline gives CDR1 MNHEY, CDR2 SMNVEV (reference sequence). The CDR3 covers 15 residues. V was pared by 2 bases and J by 5 bases, with 5 bases of the junction left unmatched. The CDR3 loop reads CASSLGTSTNNEQFF. The CDR3 DNA follows: TGTGCCAGCAGTTTAGGGACTAGTACTAACAATGAGCAGTTCTTC.

The rearrangement links TRBV29-1 to TRBJ1-1; no clear D. From germline, CDR1 is SQVTM and CDR2 ANQGSEA. Trimming cost V 6 bases and J 4 bases, with 6 bases left between them. CDR3 size: 10 residues. CDR3 residues: CSVLVTEAFF. The CDR3, as DNA: TGCAGCGTCCTGGTCACTGAAGCTTTCTTT.